This TCR beta chain was profiled in a study of long-term antiretroviral therapy in people with HIV. Study-level points and caveats: It was not possible to obtain data on ART adherence, viral resistance or therapy changes.

Germline V gene data show CDR1 as LNHNV and CDR2 as YYDKDF (reference sequence). The CDR3 spans 16 residues. With V trimmed by 7 bases and J by 5 bases, 9 bases remained unmatched. Cryopreserved PBMC samples of about 0.95-10 million cells were used for DNA extraction. This clone has only a few counts. The antigen is undetermined. Sequencing used immunoSEQ v3.0 at survey level. Profiled with immunoSEQ multiplex PCR; TCRdb holds only in-frame clones, not every one. The table has tens of thousands of clones, approximately 85% seen once. The TCR originated in a man aged 18 to 29 with HIV. The chain has TRBV15 and TRBJ2-2; 11 bases map to TRBD2. Here the sequenced sample was unsorted PBMCs, taken 0.3 years after starting antiretroviral therapy. The CDR3 spells CATKEDSGGATGELFF. The CDR3 DNA follows: TGTGCCACCAAAGAGGATAGCGGGGGGGCGACCGGGGAGCTGTTTTTT. Full variable domain (missing parts from reference TRBV15 and TRBJ2-2): DAMVIQNPRYQVTQFGKPVTLSCSQTLNHNVMYWYQQKSSQAPKLLFHYYDKDFNNEADTPDNFQSRRPNTSFCFLDIRSPGLGDTAMYLCATKEDSGGATGELFFGEGSRLTVL.